This T cell receptor beta chain originates from a study of identical twins. Template switching added a universal primer binding site, and final cDNA carried unique molecular identifiers. TCRdb reprocessed the 5' RACE reads via MiXCR and lists one record per CDR3 protein. The repertoire holds about 810,000 distinct CDR3 sequences, 10% to 15% seen once, with about 1.6% in the top ten. A remark on this clonotype: The antigen is unknown.

The CDR3 sequence is 16 residues long. CDR1 and CDR2 from the germline V gene are SGHDN and FVKESK. V lost 4 bases to trimming and J lost 6 bases; unmatched junction nucleotides: 12. Study-wide results and caveats: Insertions ran lower in abundant cord blood beta clonotypes, though not in memory repertoires. Zero-insertion results could be subject to partial confounding by invariant MAIT and iNKT cells. Its conclusions, products of cross-sectional statistical analysis, did not come from following the same donors.

This sample was shared with a second study, whose subject was yellow fever vaccine responses in identical twins.

Sequencing was carried out using PBMCs. The chain combines TRBV14 with TRBJ1-5; TRBD1 matches at 7 bases. The TCR sequence derives from a young woman in good health. CDR3 nucleotides: TGTGCCAGCAGCCGACGACTCAGGGGGGCTAGTCAGCCCCAGCATTTT. Amino acid sequence: CASSRRLRGASQPQHF.